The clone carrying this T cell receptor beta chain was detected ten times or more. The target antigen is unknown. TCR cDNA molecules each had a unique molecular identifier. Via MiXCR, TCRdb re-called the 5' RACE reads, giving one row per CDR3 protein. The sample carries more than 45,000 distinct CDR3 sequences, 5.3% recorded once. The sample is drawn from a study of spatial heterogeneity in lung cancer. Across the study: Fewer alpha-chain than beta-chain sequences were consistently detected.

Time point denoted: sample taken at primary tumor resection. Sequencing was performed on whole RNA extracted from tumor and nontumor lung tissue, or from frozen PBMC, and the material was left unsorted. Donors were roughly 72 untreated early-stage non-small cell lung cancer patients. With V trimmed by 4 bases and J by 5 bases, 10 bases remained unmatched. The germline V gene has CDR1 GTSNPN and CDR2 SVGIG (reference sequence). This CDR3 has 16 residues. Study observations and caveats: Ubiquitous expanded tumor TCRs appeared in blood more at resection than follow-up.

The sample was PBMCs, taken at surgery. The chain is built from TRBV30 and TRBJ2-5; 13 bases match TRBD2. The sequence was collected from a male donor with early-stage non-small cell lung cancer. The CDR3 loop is CAWTTGTSGVGETQYF. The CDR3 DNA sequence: TGTGCCTGGACTACGGGGACTAGCGGGGTGGGGGAGACCCAGTACTTC. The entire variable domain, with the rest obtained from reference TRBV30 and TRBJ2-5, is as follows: SQTIHQWPATLVQPVGSPLSLECTVEGTSNPNLYWYRQAAGRGLQLLFYSVGIGQISSEVPQNLSASRPQDRQFILSSKKLLLSDSGFYLCAWTTGTSGVGETQYFGPGTRLLVL.